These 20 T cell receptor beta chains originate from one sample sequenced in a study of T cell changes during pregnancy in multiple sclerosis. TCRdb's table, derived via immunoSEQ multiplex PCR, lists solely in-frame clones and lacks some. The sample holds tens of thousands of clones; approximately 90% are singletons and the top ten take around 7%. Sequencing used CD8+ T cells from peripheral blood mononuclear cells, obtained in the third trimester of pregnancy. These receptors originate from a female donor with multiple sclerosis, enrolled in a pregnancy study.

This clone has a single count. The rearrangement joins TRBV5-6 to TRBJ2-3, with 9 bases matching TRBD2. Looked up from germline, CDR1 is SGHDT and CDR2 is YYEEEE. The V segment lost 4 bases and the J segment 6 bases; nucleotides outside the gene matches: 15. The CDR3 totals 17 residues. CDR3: CASSVPPASGVWDTQYF. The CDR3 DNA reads TGTGCCAGCAGCGTACCACCTGCTAGCGGGGTTTGGGATACGCAGTATTTT.

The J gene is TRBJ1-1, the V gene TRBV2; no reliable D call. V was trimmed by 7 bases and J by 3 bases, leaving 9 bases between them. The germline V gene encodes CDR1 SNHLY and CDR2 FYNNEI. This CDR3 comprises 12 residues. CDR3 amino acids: CASKRRDTEAFF. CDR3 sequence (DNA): TGTGCCAGCAAACGGCGGGACACTGAAGCTTTCTTT.

This CDR3 reads CASSLRRLRGDTQYF. CDR3 in DNA: TGCGCCAGCAGTCTCCGACGGCTAAGAGGGGATACGCAGTATTTT. J is TRBJ2-3 and V is TRBV4-1; D might be TRBD2 (5 bases). V gave up 6 bases and J gave up 6 bases, with 19 bases separating them. The CDR3 contains 15 residues. Germline CDR1 is MGHRA and CDR2 is YSYEKL.

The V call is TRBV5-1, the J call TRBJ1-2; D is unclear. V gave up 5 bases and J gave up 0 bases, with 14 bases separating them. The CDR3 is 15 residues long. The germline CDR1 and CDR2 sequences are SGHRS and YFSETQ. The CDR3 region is CASSRSEGTNYGYTF. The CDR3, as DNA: TGCGCCAGCAGTCGGTCAGAGGGAACTAACTATGGCTACACCTTC.

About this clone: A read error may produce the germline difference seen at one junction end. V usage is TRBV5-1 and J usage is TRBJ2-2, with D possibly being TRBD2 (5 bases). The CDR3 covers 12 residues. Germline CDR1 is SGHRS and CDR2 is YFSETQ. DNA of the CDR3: TGCGCCAGCAGCTTAGAGACCGGGAAGCTGTTTTTT. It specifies CASSLETGKLFF.

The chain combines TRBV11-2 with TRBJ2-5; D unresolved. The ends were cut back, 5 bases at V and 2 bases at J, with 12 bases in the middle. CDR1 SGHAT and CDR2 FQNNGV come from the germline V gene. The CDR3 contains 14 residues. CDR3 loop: CASSPRGPQETQYF. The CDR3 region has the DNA TGTGCCAGCAGCCCTCGTGGGCCACAAGAGACCCAGTACTTC.

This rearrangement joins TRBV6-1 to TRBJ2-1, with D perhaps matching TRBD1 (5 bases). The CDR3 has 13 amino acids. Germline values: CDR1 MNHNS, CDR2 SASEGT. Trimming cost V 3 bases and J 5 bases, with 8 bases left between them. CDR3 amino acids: CASSDDSHNEQFF. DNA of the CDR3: TGTGCCAGCAGTGACGACAGCCACAATGAGCAGTTCTTC.

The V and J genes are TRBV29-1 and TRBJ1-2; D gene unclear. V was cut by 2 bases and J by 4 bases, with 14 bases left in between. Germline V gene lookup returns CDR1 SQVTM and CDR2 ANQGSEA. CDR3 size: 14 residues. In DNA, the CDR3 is TGCAGCGTTGAAAACGATCACAGAGTCTATGGCTACACCTTC. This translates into CSVENDHRVYGYTF.

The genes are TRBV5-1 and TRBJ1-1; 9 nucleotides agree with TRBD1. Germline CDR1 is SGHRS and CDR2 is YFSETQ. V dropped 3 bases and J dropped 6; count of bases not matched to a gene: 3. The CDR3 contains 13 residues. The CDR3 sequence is CASSWTGEAEAFF. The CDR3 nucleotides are TGCGCCAGCAGCTGGACAGGGGAGGCTGAAGCTTTCTTT.

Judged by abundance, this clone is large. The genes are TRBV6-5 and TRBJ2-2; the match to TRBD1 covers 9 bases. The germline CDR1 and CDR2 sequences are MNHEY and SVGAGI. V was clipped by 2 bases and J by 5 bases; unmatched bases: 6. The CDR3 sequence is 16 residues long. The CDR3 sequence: CASSYAGQGWTGELFF. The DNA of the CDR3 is TGTGCCAGCAGTTACGCGGGACAGGGTTGGACCGGGGAGCTGTTTTTT.

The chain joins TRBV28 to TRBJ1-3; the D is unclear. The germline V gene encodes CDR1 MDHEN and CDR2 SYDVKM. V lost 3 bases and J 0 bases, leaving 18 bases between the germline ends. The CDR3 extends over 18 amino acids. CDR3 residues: CASSLREYYAHSGNTIYF. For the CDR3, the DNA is TGTGCCAGCAGTTTGAGGGAATACTACGCTCACTCTGGAAACACCATATATTTT.

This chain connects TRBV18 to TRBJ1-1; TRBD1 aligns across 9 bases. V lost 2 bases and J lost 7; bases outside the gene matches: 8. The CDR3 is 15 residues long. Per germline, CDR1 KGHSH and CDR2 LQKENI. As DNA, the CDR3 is TGTGCCAGCTCACCAGGAACAGGGGGCCTTAGTGAAGCTTTCTTT. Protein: CASSPGTGGLSEAFF.

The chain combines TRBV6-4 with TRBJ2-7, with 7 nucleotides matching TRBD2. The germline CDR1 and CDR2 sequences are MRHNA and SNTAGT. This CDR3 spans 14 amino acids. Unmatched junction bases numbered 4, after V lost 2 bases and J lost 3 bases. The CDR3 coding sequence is TGTGCCAGCAGTGACCTGGGGGGGGTCTACGAGCAGTACTTC. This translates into CASSDLGGVYEQYF.

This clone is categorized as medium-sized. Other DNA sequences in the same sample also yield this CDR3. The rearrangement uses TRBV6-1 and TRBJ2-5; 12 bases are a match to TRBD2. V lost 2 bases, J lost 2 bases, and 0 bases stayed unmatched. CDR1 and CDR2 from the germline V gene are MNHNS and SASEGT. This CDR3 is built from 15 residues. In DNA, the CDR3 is TGTGCCAGCAGTGAACTAGCGGGGGGGCAAGAGACCCAGTACTTC. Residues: CASSELAGGQETQYF.

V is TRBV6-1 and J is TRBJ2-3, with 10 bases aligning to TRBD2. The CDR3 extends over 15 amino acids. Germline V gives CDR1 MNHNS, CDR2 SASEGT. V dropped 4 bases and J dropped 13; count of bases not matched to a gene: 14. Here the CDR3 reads CASSGGLAGATVKYF. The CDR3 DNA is TGTGCCAGCAGTGGGGGCCTAGCGGGGGCCACCGTTAAGTATTTT.

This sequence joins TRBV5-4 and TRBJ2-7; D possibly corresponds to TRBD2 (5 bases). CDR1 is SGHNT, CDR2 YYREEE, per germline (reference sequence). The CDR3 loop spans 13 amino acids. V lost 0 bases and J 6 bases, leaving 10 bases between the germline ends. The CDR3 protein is CASSLDGESEQYF. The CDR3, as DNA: TGTGCCAGCAGCTTGGATGGGGAGTCCGAGCAGTACTTC.

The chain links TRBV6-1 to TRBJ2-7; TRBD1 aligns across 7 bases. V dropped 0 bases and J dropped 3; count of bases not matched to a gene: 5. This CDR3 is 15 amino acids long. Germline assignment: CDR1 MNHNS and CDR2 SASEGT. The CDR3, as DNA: TGTGCCAGCAGTGAAGCGGGGACAGCCAACTACGAGCAGTACTTC. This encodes CASSEAGTANYEQYF.

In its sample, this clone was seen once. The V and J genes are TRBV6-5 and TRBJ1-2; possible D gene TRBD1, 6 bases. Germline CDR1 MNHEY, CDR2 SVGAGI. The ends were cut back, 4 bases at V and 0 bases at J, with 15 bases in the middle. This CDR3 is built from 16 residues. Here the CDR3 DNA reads TGTGCCAGCAGTTTTTACATGGGGGCGCCTAACTATGGCTACACCTTC. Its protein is CASSFYMGAPNYGYTF.

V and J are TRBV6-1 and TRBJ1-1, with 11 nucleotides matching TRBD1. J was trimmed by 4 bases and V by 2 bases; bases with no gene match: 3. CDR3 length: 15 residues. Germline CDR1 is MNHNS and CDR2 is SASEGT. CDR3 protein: CASSETGTGGTEAFF. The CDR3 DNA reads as TGTGCCAGCAGTGAAACCGGGACAGGGGGCACTGAAGCTTTCTTT.

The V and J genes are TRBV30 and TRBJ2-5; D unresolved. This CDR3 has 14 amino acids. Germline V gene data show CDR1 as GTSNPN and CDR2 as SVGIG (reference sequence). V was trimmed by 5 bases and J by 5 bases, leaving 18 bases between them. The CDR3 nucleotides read TGTGCCTGGGCCCACCCCGGTGATGCGGAGACCCAGTACTTC. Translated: CAWAHPGDAETQYF. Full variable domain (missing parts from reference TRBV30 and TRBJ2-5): SQTIHQWPATLVQPVGSPLSLECTVEGTSNPNLYWYRQAAGRGLQLLFYSVGIGQISSEVPQNLSASRPQDRQFILSSKKLLLSDSGFYLCAWAHPGDAETQYFGPGTRLLVL.